A single sample gave rise to the 28 T cell receptor beta chains below, sequenced in a study of CD8+CD57+ T cells in acquired aplastic anemia. Flow cytometry had shown expanded CD8+CD57+ cells in the patients chosen for sequencing. Both TCR beta VDJ combination and CDR3 sequence profiling were carried out. Genomic DNA was the template for this profiling. Each CDR3 protein is one row after TCRdb ran MiXCR on the reads. Of around 250,000 distinct CDR3 sequences listed, approximately 79% are singletons. Material: sorted CD4+, CD8+, or CD8+CD57+ T cells (not recorded which) from PBMCs. These receptors all stem from a human donor with aplastic anemia.

Remarks on this clonotype: Compared with germline, one end of the junction differs, possibly owing to a read error. The rearrangement uses TRBV7-9 and TRBJ2-3; the D is unclear. The CDR3 totals 14 residues. Germline lookup yields CDR1 SEHNR and CDR2 FQNEAQ (reference sequence). The CDR3 DNA sequence: TGTGCCAGCAGCTATCAAAGAAGCAGAGGTACCGATGATTTT. This encodes CASSYQRSRGTDDF. The full variable domain, rest sourced from reference TRBV7-9 and TRBJ2-3, is DTGVSQNPRHKITKRGQNVTFRCDPISEHNRLYWYRQTLGQGPEFLTYFQNEAQLEKSRLLSDRFSAERPKGSFSTLEIQRTEQGDSAMYLCASSYQRSRGTDDFGPGTRLTVL.

The V and J genes are TRBV9 and TRBJ2-5; D is undetermined. CDR1 SGDLS and CDR2 YYNGEE come from the germline V gene. V gave up 3 bases and J gave up 10 bases, with 19 bases separating them. CDR3 length equals 14 residues. The CDR3 is CASSGAGDHQYQYF. CDR3 DNA sequence: TGTGCCAGCAGCGGAGCCGGCGACCATCAGTACCAGTACTTC. The full variable domain, its missing parts supplied by reference TRBV9 and TRBJ2-5, is DSGVTQTPKHLITATGQRVTLRCSPRSGDLSVYWYQQSLDQGLQFLIQYYNGEERAKGNILERFSAQQFPDLHSELNLSSLELGDSALYFCASSGAGDHQYQYFGPGTRLLVL.

This clonotype was recorded a few times. The chain couples TRBV11-3 to TRBJ1-6; TRBD1 might be the D (6 bases). CDR1 is SGHNT and CDR2 is YENEEA in the germline V gene. The CDR3 runs to 15 residues. The V end lost 1 base, the J end lost 10 bases, and 14 bases lay between the germline ends. The CDR3 sequence: CASSLGAGVISPLHF. CDR3 DNA sequence: TGTGCCAGCAGCTTAGGGGCAGGGGTCATCTCACCCCTCCACTTT.

This chain uses TRBV14 with TRBJ1-1; TRBD1 might be the D (6 bases). The CDR3 loop spans 14 amino acids. Deletions cut 6 bases from V and 1 base from J, with 12 bases between. Germline CDR1 and CDR2: SGHDN and FVKESK. The chain's CDR3 is CASSEGRGNTEAFF. The CDR3 DNA is TGTGCCAGCAGTGAAGGCAGGGGGAACACTGAAGCTTTCTTT.

Note on this clonotype: This is likely a read error, given that the CDR3 carries no conserved phenylalanine or tryptophan at its end. The limits of the CDR3 on the DNA are not certain, so only TCRdb's listed CDR3 is given. This rearrangement joins TRBV2 to TRBJ2-3; TRBD1 reflects the table's D call only, with no check against the DNA. The CDR3 is 15 residues long, counting both termini. Germline V gives CDR1 SNHLY, CDR2 FYNNEI. The chain's CDR3 is CASGDGGTDTHYFGP.

This sequence joins TRBV13 and TRBJ2-3; D is unclear. There are 15 residues in the CDR3. Germline V gene sequence: CDR1 PRHDT, CDR2 FYEKMQ (reference sequence). The ends were cut back, 5 bases at V and 3 bases at J, with 15 bases in the middle. This CDR3 is CASSPIPMATDTQYF. The CDR3 nucleotides read TGTGCCAGCAGCCCAATCCCCATGGCAACAGATACGCAGTATTTT.

V is TRBV7-8 and J is TRBJ1-1; 7 nucleotides line up with TRBD1. With 3 bases clipped from V and 14 bases from J, the junction kept 18 bases outside the gene matches. Germline assignment: CDR1 SGHVS and CDR2 FQNEAQ. The CDR3 consists of 15 residues. The CDR3 coding sequence is TGTGCCAGCAGCTTTGATCCAAACGGGACAGCTCATTCCTTCTTT. Translation gives CASSFDPNGTAHSFF.

Remarks on this clonotype: The junction does not match germline at one end; this may be a read error. The chain links TRBV6-5 to TRBJ1-3; 7 positions match TRBD1. In germline, CDR1 is MNHEY, CDR2 SVGAGI. CDR3 length: 13 amino acids. CDR3 nucleotide sequence: TGTGCCAGCAGCCAGGGGGGCGGAAACACCACATATTTT. It encodes CASSQGGGNTTYF.

Notes on this clonotype: The CDR3 does not end in the conserved phenylalanine or tryptophan, so this is likely a read error. The DNA is left out, because the CDR3 cannot be placed on it with certainty; the CDR3 is given as TCRdb lists it. The CDR3 reads CASSPGGPAYERSI. The chain has TRBV7-2 and TRBJ2-7; the listed D gene, TRBD2, was not tested against the DNA. With termini counted, the CDR3 has 14 amino acids. From germline, CDR1 is SGHTA and CDR2 FQGNSA.

A remark on this clonotype: Without the conserved terminal phenylalanine or tryptophan, this CDR3 likely stems from a read error. It is unclear where the CDR3 begins or ends on the DNA, so no DNA is shown, and the CDR3 is as TCRdb lists it. The chain uses TRBV7-6 and TRBJ1-2. Germline CDR1 reads SGHVS; CDR2 reads FNYEAQ. With termini counted, the CDR3 has 12 amino acids. The CDR3 loop is CASRLAIAGDTP.

Turning to this clonotype: Relative to the germline gene, one junction end is altered; a read error may explain this. The rearrangement joins TRBV7-3 to TRBJ1-2; perhaps TRBD1 as D (6 bases). Germline-derived CDR1 and CDR2 are SGHTA and FQGTGA. CDR3 length: 13 residues. The CDR3 reads CASTRQANAVEHF. The CDR3 DNA reads as TGTGCCAGCACAAGACAGGCCAACGCCGTTGAACACTTC.

The V call is TRBV7-8, the J call TRBJ2-7, with TRBD2 matching 8 bases. CDR1 SGHVS and CDR2 FQNEAQ come from the germline V gene. The junction had 8 bases not matched to a gene; V was cut back by 4 bases and J by 6 bases. The CDR3 loop spans 14 amino acids. CDR3 sequence: CASSSQAGEVEQYF. CDR3 coding DNA: TGTGCCAGCAGCTCACAAGCGGGGGAGGTCGAGCAGTACTTC.

A remark on this clonotype: Compared with germline, one end of the junction differs, possibly owing to a read error. V and J are TRBV2 and TRBJ1-2; no clear D. The CDR3 totals 15 residues. Germline lookup yields CDR1 SNHLY and CDR2 FYNNEI. The CDR3 loop reads CASSLIRAPNDGYTF. The CDR3 region has the DNA TGTGCCAGCTCCCTAATTAGGGCTCCTAACGATGGCTACACCTTC.

V and J are TRBV20-1 and TRBJ2-7; 8 nucleotides match TRBD1. V was clipped by 0 bases and J by 3 bases; unmatched bases: 7. CDR1 DFQATT and CDR2 SNEGSKA come from the germline V gene (reference sequence). The CDR3 spans 15 residues. CDR3 sequence: CSARDRRTGNYEQYF. The DNA for the CDR3 is TGCAGTGCTAGAGATCGTAGGACAGGGAACTACGAGCAGTACTTC.

The chain carries TRBV20-1 and TRBJ2-1; 9 nucleotides line up with TRBD2. Germline V gives CDR1 DFQATT, CDR2 SNEGSKA (reference sequence). With 4 bases clipped from V and 6 bases from J, the junction kept 10 bases outside the gene matches. CDR3 length: 15 residues. The CDR3, as DNA: TGCAGTGCTACCAAGAGCGGGGGGTTGATCAATGAGCAGTTCTTC. Amino acids: CSATKSGGLINEQFF.

The gene calls are TRBV3-1 and TRBJ2-7; D perhaps matches TRBD1 (5 bases). The CDR3 totals 14 residues. V was pared by 4 bases and J by 0 bases, with 10 bases between. From germline, CDR1 is LGHDT and CDR2 YNNKEL (reference sequence). CDR3 coding DNA: TGTGCCAGCAGCCTCCAGGGTAGCTCCTACGAGCAGTACTTC. Encoded protein: CASSLQGSSYEQYF.

In regard to this clonotype: One junction end disagrees with the germline gene, perhaps due to a read error. The V gene is TRBV15, the J gene TRBJ1-2; 10 bases match TRBD1. Germline V gene data show CDR1 as LNHNV and CDR2 as YYDKDF (reference sequence). This CDR3 region has 16 residues. The CDR3 is CATSTRDRGLDYDYTF. DNA of the CDR3: TGTGCCACCAGCACACGGGACAGGGGCTTGGACTATGACTACACCTTC.

The rearrangement links TRBV11-3 to TRBJ2-7; D not resolved. V was trimmed by 2 bases and J by 2 bases, leaving 10 bases between them. Looked up from germline, CDR1 is SGHNT and CDR2 is YENEEA. The CDR3 loop spans 14 amino acids. The CDR3 reads CASSLPYGAYEQYF. The CDR3 bases are TGTGCCAGCAGCTTACCCTATGGAGCCTACGAGCAGTACTTC.

This chain links TRBV19 with TRBJ2-7; TRBD1 agrees at 8 bases. Germline CDR1 reads LNHDA; CDR2 reads SQIVND (reference sequence). The CDR3 contains 15 residues. V was clipped by 2 bases and J by 0 bases; unmatched bases: 3. CDR3 DNA sequence: TGTGCCAGTAGTATATCTGGACAGGGCTCCTACGAGCAGTACTTC. Translated: CASSISGQGSYEQYF.

The chain joins TRBV19 to TRBJ2-3, with D hard to call. The V and J ends lost 6 bases and 6 bases respectively, with 16 bases between them. The CDR3 contains 14 residues. Germline CDR1 and CDR2: LNHDA and SQIVND (reference sequence). The CDR3 DNA is TGTGCCAGTAGCTTAAGGAGAGGTCACGATACGCAGTATTTT. This translates into CASSLRRGHDTQYF.

This clonotype was seen more than once but under ten times. V and J are TRBV5-6 and TRBJ2-3; 11 positions agree with TRBD2. The CDR3 is 14 amino acids. The trim removed 6 bases at V and 6 bases at J, leaving 6 bases unmatched. Germline V gene data show CDR1 as SGHDT and CDR2 as YYEEEE. The CDR3 is CASTGTSGPDTQYF. The CDR3 DNA follows: TGTGCCAGCACCGGGACTAGCGGTCCCGATACGCAGTATTTT.

In nucleotides, the CDR3 is TGTGCCAGTAGTAAAGACAGAAGCTACACCTTC. This translates into CASSKDRSYTF. The chain is built from TRBV19 and TRBJ1-2; D perhaps matches TRBD1 (5 bases). The length of the CDR3 is 11 residues. Per germline, CDR1 LNHDA and CDR2 SQIVND (reference sequence). Trimming removed 4 bases at V and 9 bases at J, with 9 bases between.

This clonotype was recorded a few times. It is likely a read error, because the conserved phenylalanine at the end of the CDR3 is missing. No DNA is shown, since the ends of the CDR3 on it are uncertain; the CDR3 is the one TCRdb lists. V usage is TRBV2 and J usage is TRBJ1-2; the table names TRBD1, a call not compared with the DNA. CDR1 is SNHLY and CDR2 is FYNNEI in the germline V gene. The CDR3 totals 16 residues, both ends included. CDR3 sequence: CASGDGGTDTQYFDTG.

The chain combines TRBV7-9 with TRBJ2-1; D not certain. The CDR3 extends over 16 amino acids. V was shortened by 0 bases and J by 13 bases, with 22 bases between the two germline ends. Germline CDR1 and CDR2: SEHNR and FQNEAQ (reference sequence). The chain's CDR3 is CASSLAGGYAANVQFF. The CDR3 DNA reads as TGTGCCAGCAGCTTAGCGGGTGGGTACGCGGCCAACGTCCAGTTCTTC.

This chain uses TRBV7-2 with TRBJ2-7; possibly TRBD1 or TRBD2 for D (5 bases each). Germline assignment: CDR1 SGHTA and CDR2 FQGNSA. The CDR3 has 16 amino acids. V was shortened by 6 bases and J by 6 bases, with 24 bases between the two germline ends. The CDR3 DNA reads TGTGCCAGCAGGTTACCGGGACGGGCCGACCTGGCCGAGCAGTACGTC. Amino acids: CASRLPGRADLAEQYV.

This clonotype occurred many times. This chain links TRBV7-8 with TRBJ2-1, with 9 bases matching TRBD1. CDR3 size: 14 residues. The V segment lost 3 bases and the J segment 8 bases; nucleotides outside the gene matches: 5. Germline lookup yields CDR1 SGHVS and CDR2 FQNEAQ. The DNA of the CDR3 is TGTGCCAGCAGCTTGACAGGGGGGAGCGATGAGCAGTTCTTC. This translates into CASSLTGGSDEQFF.

The chain links TRBV7-6 to TRBJ1-1; weak D call: TRBD1 (5 bases). V was trimmed by 3 bases and J by 5 bases, leaving 19 bases between them. This CDR3 contains 16 residues. Germline V gene sequence: CDR1 SGHVS, CDR2 FNYEAQ. The CDR3 nucleotides read TGTGCCAGCAGCTTGTTGGCGCGGGGAAAGGGGACTGAAGCTTTCTTT. Its translation is CASSLLARGKGTEAFF.

The J gene is TRBJ1-1, the V gene TRBV7-2; 10 bases align to TRBD1. The CDR3 extends over 15 amino acids. Germline V gene data show CDR1 as SGHTA and CDR2 as FQGNSA. V lost 3 bases to trimming and J lost 14 bases; unmatched junction nucleotides: 15. The CDR3 coding sequence is TGTGCCAGCAGCTTGACAGGGGGCGCCGACTCTGGCGCCTTCTTT. Protein product: CASSLTGGADSGAFF.